Below are 18 T cell receptor beta chains sequenced from a single sample in a study of blood T cell repertoires in COVID-19. Sequencing was performed with immunoSEQ multiplex PCR; in TCRdb, only in-frame clones are kept and a portion is missing. Among about 380,000 clones listed, around 84% were seen once. Source material: peripheral blood. These receptors all stem from a human donor with acute or convalescent COVID-19. The donor label of this sample is uncertain.

The J gene is TRBJ2-7, the V gene TRBV6-6; 7 nucleotides line up with TRBD2. Trimming took 4 bases from V and 6 from J; bases not matched to a gene: 6. Per germline, CDR1 MNHNY and CDR2 SVGAGI (reference sequence). The CDR3 spans 13 residues. CDR3 nucleotide sequence: TGTGCCAGCAGTTTCCTAGCGGAAATCGAGCAGTACTTC. Encoded protein: CASSFLAEIEQYF.

J is TRBJ1-2 and V is TRBV11-2; possibly TRBD1 for D (6 bases). Germline CDR1 is SGHAT and CDR2 is FQNNGV. V lost 5 bases and J lost 4, with 14 bases in between. This CDR3 contains 14 residues. CDR3 coding DNA: TGTGCCAGCAGCCCAACAGGGCGCGGCTATGGCTACACCTTC. Translation gives CASSPTGRGYGYTF.

This chain joins TRBV4-1 and TRBJ1-1, with D unclear. The CDR3 consists of 15 residues. Germline V lookup: CDR1 MGHRA, CDR2 YSYEKL. The germline V and J ends were trimmed by 1 base and 3 bases, with 12 bases remaining between them. The CDR3 coding sequence is TGCGCCAGCAGCCAAGCCTCCAACGACTACACTGAAGCTTTCTTT. Its translation is CASSQASNDYTEAFF.

The rearrangement joins TRBV5-1 to TRBJ1-2; D ambiguous. This CDR3 region has 13 residues. CDR1 and CDR2 from the germline V gene are SGHRS and YFSETQ. V dropped 7 bases and J dropped 8 bases, with 18 bases sitting between them. This CDR3 is CASRLFEDGGYTF. For the CDR3, the DNA is TGCGCCAGCCGCCTATTCGAGGATGGAGGCTACACCTTC.

The chain employs TRBV19 and TRBJ1-5, with 9 positions matching TRBD1. The CDR3 is 13 residues long. CDR1 and CDR2 from the germline V gene are LNHDA and SQIVND (reference sequence). Germline trimming cut 7 bases from V and 5 bases from J; bases unmatched to any gene: 3. CDR3 region: CASTRQGDQPQHF. The CDR3 DNA reads as TGTGCCAGTACCCGACAGGGGGATCAGCCCCAGCATTTT.

The V and J genes are TRBV28 and TRBJ1-1; perhaps TRBD1 as D (6 bases). The germline gives CDR1 MDHEN, CDR2 SYDVKM. The V end lost 10 bases, the J end lost 6 bases, and 21 bases lay between the germline ends. The length of the CDR3 is 14 residues. CDR3 amino acids: CAIKGRGRLPEAFF. Written as DNA, the CDR3 is TGTGCCATCAAGGGGAGGGGGAGGTTGCCTGAAGCTTTCTTT.

The chain joins TRBV29-1 to TRBJ1-1; no clear D. Germline assignment: CDR1 SQVTM and CDR2 ANQGSEA. CDR3 length: 11 amino acids. Between the trimmed V and J ends, which lost 4 bases and 9 bases, there was a span of 12 bases. CDR3 sequence: CSVVLGQKAFF. The CDR3 DNA reads as TGCAGCGTTGTATTGGGCCAGAAAGCTTTCTTT.

This clone was detected once. The rearrangement joins TRBV7-6 to TRBJ2-3, with 8 bases lining up with TRBD2. Germline CDR1 SGHVS, CDR2 FNYEAQ. V shed 4 bases and J 9 bases; nucleotides not matched to a gene: 18. This CDR3 comprises 17 residues. CDR3 DNA: TGTGCCAGCAGCTCCTTCTCTAGCGGGTCAACGGGGATCACGCAGTATTTT. It codes for CASSSFSSGSTGITQYF.

V gene TRBV14 combines with J gene TRBJ1-1, with D tentatively TRBD1 (5 bases). The CDR3 is 13 residues long. Deletions cut 5 bases from V and 3 bases from J, with 10 bases between. Germline V gene data show CDR1 as SGHDN and CDR2 as FVKESK. The CDR3 region is CASSWTLYTEAFF. Here the CDR3 DNA reads TGTGCCAGCAGCTGGACACTCTACACTGAAGCTTTCTTT.

This clone was recorded only once. The rearrangement uses TRBV6-6 and TRBJ2-7; 10 nucleotides line up with TRBD2. The junction had 9 bases not matched to a gene; V was cut back by 6 bases and J by 7 bases. The V gene's germline CDR1 is MNHNY and CDR2 SVGAGI (reference sequence). CDR3 length: 14 residues. The CDR3 region has the DNA TGTGCCAGCAGGGAAAGCGGGAGGGCCCGGGAGCAGTACTTC. Encoded protein: CASRESGRAREQYF.

This clone was seen a handful of times. This chain uses TRBV4-2 with TRBJ2-7, with a tentative D call TRBD2 (7 bases). V lost 4 bases and J lost 1, with 17 bases in between. Germline values: CDR1 LGHNA, CDR2 YNFKEQ. This CDR3 contains 16 residues. CDR3 in amino acids: CASSPGGGGRSYEQYF. CDR3 DNA sequence: TGTGCCAGCAGCCCCGGGGGAGGGGGGCGATCCTACGAGCAGTACTTC.

This clone was seen a single time. The chain carries TRBV14 and TRBJ2-7; D perhaps matches TRBD2 (7 bases). Trimming removed 1 base from V and 11 bases from J, with 18 bases in between. The CDR3 covers 14 residues. Germline CDR1 SGHDN, CDR2 FVKESK. CDR3 in DNA: TGTGCCAGCAGCCAAGTGGGGGGGCCCGCGGCGAAGTACTTC. Its translation is CASSQVGGPAAKYF.

This rearrangement joins TRBV28 to TRBJ1-4, with D perhaps matching TRBD1 (6 bases). The CDR3 has 17 amino acids. V was pared by 3 bases and J by 0 bases, with 14 bases between. The V gene's germline CDR1 is MDHEN and CDR2 SYDVKM. CDR3 in amino acids: CASSFAGGGPTNEKLFF. The DNA for the CDR3 is TGTGCCAGCAGTTTTGCTGGGGGGGGCCCAACTAATGAAAAACTGTTTTTT. Based on the CDR3 plus reference TRBV28 and TRBJ1-4, the full variable domain is DVKVTQSSRYLVKRTGEKVFLECVQDMDHENMFWYRQDPGLGLRLIYFSYDVKMKEKGDIPEGYSVSREKKERFSLILESASTNQTSMYLCASSFAGGGPTNEKLFFGSGTQLSVL.

CDR3 sequence: CASSTDSWVQYF. In nucleotides, the CDR3 is TGTGCCAGCAGTACAGACAGTTGGGTGCAGTACTTC. This rearrangement joins TRBV7-9 to TRBJ2-7; the D gene is possibly TRBD1 (5 bases). CDR3 length equals 12 residues. CDR1 is SEHNR, CDR2 FQNEAQ, per germline (reference sequence). V was clipped by 6 bases and J by 9 bases, with 15 bases between them.

This clone was detected only a few times. The chain links TRBV21-1 to TRBJ2-7; the D call in the table, TRBD2, was not verified against the DNA. TRBV21-1 corresponds to a pseudogene. This CDR3 contains 18 residues. The CDR3 reads CASSKLIGERGGTYEQYF. Written as DNA, the CDR3 is TGTGCCAGCAGCAAATTAATCGGTGAGCGGGGGGGCACCTACGAGCAGTACTTC.

The chain links TRBV18 to TRBJ1-5, with a weak D call TRBD1 (5 bases). Looked up from germline, CDR1 is KGHSH and CDR2 is LQKENI. This CDR3 contains 14 residues. Trimming took off 6 bases at V and 6 bases at J, with 15 bases between the two ends. The DNA of the CDR3 is TGTGCCAGCTCGCCAAACACCGGGGGTCAGCCCCAGCATTTT. Its translation is CASSPNTGGQPQHF.

This sequence joins TRBV29-1 and TRBJ1-1; TRBD1 aligns across 9 bases. This CDR3 contains 15 residues. V dropped 7 bases and J dropped 1; count of bases not matched to a gene: 10. The germline CDR1 and CDR2 sequences are SQVTM and ANQGSEA. CDR3 protein: CSAQTKDRGNTEAFF. The CDR3 nucleotides read TGCAGCGCCCAAACCAAGGACAGGGGGAACACTGAAGCTTTCTTT. The full variable domain, with the rest looked up from reference TRBV29-1 and TRBJ1-1, is SAVISQKPSRDICQRGTSLTIQCQVDSQVTMMFWYRQQPGQSLTLIATANQGSEATYESGFVIDKFPISRPNLTFSTLTVSNMSPEDSSIYLCSAQTKDRGNTEAFFGQGTRLTVV.

The chain uses TRBV2 and TRBJ2-5; a weak D match, TRBD2 (5 bases). This CDR3 contains 15 residues. V shed 5 bases and J shed 5 bases, with 18 bases lying between them. Germline V gene sequence: CDR1 SNHLY, CDR2 FYNNEI. CDR3 residues: CASSTTPAGGETQYF. For the CDR3, the DNA is TGTGCCAGCAGTACCACACCCGCCGGCGGGGAGACCCAGTACTTC.